This T cell receptor beta chain was captured in a study of blood T cell repertoires in COVID-19. Libraries were prepared by immunoSEQ multiplex PCR; TCRdb keeps only in-frame clonotypes and omits some of them. The sample holds about 110,000 clones, approximately 84% seen once. This CDR3 has 16 amino acids. Between the trimmed V and J ends, which lost 3 bases and 3 bases, there was a span of 17 bases. The germline V gene encodes CDR1 SGHTA and CDR2 FQGNSA. The specimen was peripheral blood. This sequence originates from a human donor in a cohort sampled during active COVID-19. V and J are TRBV7-2 and TRBJ1-1; a possible D gene is TRBD1 (5 bases). The CDR3 spells CASSLTSGFRDTEAFF. The CDR3 nucleotides are TGTGCCAGCAGCTTGACTTCAGGGTTTCGTGACACTGAAGCTTTCTTT. Complete variable domain (other parts from reference TRBV7-2 and TRBJ1-1): GAGVSQSPSNKVTEKGKDVELRCDPISGHTALYWYRQSLGQGLEFLIYFQGNSAPDKSGLPSDRFSAERTGGSVSTLTIQRTQQEDSAVYLCASSLTSGFRDTEAFFGQGTRLTVV.